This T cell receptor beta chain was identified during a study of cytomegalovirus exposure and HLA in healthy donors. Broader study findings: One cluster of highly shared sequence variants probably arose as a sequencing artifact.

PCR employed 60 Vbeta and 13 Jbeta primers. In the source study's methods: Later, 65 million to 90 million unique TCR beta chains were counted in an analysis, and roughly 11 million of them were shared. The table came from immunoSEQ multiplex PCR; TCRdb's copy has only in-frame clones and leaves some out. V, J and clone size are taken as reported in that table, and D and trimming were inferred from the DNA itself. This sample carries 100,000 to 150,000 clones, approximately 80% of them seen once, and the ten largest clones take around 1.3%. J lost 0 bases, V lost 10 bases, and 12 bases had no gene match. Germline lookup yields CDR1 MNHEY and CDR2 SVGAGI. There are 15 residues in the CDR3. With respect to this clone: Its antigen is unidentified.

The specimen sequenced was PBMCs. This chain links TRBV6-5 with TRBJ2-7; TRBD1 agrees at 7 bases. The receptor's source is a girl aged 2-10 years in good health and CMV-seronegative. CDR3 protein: CATRQGGLSSYEQYF. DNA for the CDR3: TGTGCCACCCGGCAAGGGGGCCTTAGCTCCTACGAGCAGTACTTC.